This TCR beta chain originates from a study of T-cell reconstitution after alpha-beta-depleted transplantation in children. Study findings and constraints: Newly generated T cells supplied most T-cell counts and diversity one year post-transplant. From surviving recipient T cells and thymic progenitors came the high day-60 TCRbeta diversity observed in some patients.

Concerning this clonotype: What it recognizes is unknown.

TCRbeta library construction was performed incorporating unique molecular identifiers. TCRdb called the PCR reads again in MiXCR, with one record for every CDR3 protein. Here the sample spans 700,000 to 950,000 distinct CDR3 sequences, 15% to 20% being singletons. This clonotype was obtained from a male patient younger than 18 who had a stem cell transplant for acute lymphoblastic leukemia, so the T cells may come from the graft donor. The input for sequencing was PBMCs, mostly from graft donor cells, taken 360 days after TCRalphabeta/CD19-depleted stem cell transplant.

CDR3 region: CASSLAASGRAMGTDTQYF. The CDR3, as DNA: TGTGCCAGCAGCTTAGCAGCCAGCGGGAGGGCCATGGGCACAGATACGCAGTATTTT. The rearrangement links TRBV7-2 to TRBJ2-3; 10 bases are shared with TRBD2. The CDR3 has 19 amino acids. After removal of 0 bases from V and 1 base from J, the junction contained 10 bases not matched to a gene. Germline V gene sequence: CDR1 SGHTA, CDR2 FQGNSA.